These 17 T cell receptor beta chains came from one sample sequenced in a study of T-cell reconstitution after alpha-beta-depleted transplantation in children. Unique molecular identifiers featured in how the TCRbeta library was prepared. From the PCR reads, TCRdb called clonotypes with MiXCR, one entry per CDR3 protein. The sample holds about 460,000 distinct CDR3 sequences, roughly a tenth seen once. The starting material was PBMCs, obtained before TCRalphabeta/CD19-depleted stem cell transplant. Receptors originate from a child under 10 years old with inherited bone marrow failure, due to receive a stem cell transplant.

This clonotype came up many times. The chain couples TRBV27 to TRBJ2-5, with D possibly being TRBD2 (5 bases). The germline V and J ends were trimmed by 2 bases and 5 bases, with 12 bases remaining between them. The length of the CDR3 is 14 residues. Germline V gene sequence: CDR1 MNHEY, CDR2 SMNVEV (reference sequence). CDR3 sequence reads: CASSLHGILETQYF. In DNA, the CDR3 is TGTGCCAGCAGTTTACACGGGATACTGGAGACCCAGTACTTC.

This clonotype was found many times. Relative to the germline gene, one junction end is altered; a read error may explain this. The genes are TRBV6-5 and TRBJ2-4, with 8 bases aligning to TRBD1. Germline CDR1 reads MNHEY; CDR2 reads SVGAGI. This CDR3 has 10 amino acids. CDR3 in amino acids: CASSYGQGAF. The CDR3 DNA reads TGTGCCAGCAGTTACGGGCAGGGGGCTTTC.

The chain's CDR3 is CASSSRTALTDTQYF. The CDR3 region has the DNA TGTGCCAGCAGCTCCCGGACAGCGCTCACAGATACGCAGTATTTT. The genes are TRBV5-5 and TRBJ2-3; a possible D gene is TRBD1 (6 bases). This CDR3 spans 15 amino acids. V was pared by 3 bases and J by 2 bases, with 13 bases between. Germline lookup yields CDR1 SGHKS and CDR2 YYEKEE (reference sequence).

J is TRBJ2-5 and V is TRBV10-3; D remains unclear. The CDR3 is 14 residues long. From germline, CDR1 is ENHRY and CDR2 SYGVKD. The V end lost 0 bases, the J end lost 4 bases, and 9 bases lay between the germline ends. In nucleotides, the CDR3 is TGTGCCATCAGTGAGTCGAAGGGCTTAGAGACCCAGTACTTC. Its protein product is CAISESKGLETQYF.

This clonotype occurred many times. The chain is built from TRBV7-8 and TRBJ2-3, with a possible D match to TRBD2 (5 bases). CDR1 and CDR2 from the germline V gene are SGHVS and FQNEAQ. Trimming removed 1 base at V and 4 bases at J, with 21 bases between. The CDR3 consists of 18 residues. The CDR3 is CASSLEFPHGVDPDTQYF. In DNA form, the CDR3 reads TGTGCCAGCAGCTTAGAGTTTCCTCACGGGGTTGACCCAGATACGCAGTATTTT.

This clonotype was counted many times. The chain employs TRBV29-1 and TRBJ2-7; D possibly uses TRBD1 or TRBD2 (5 bases each). Germline V lookup: CDR1 SQVTM, CDR2 ANQGSEA. This CDR3 contains 13 residues. Trimming shortened V by 8 bases and J by 2 bases, and 16 bases separated the two germline ends. This chain's CDR3 is CSSWDPNTYEQYF. CDR3 DNA: TGCAGCTCCTGGGACCCAAACACCTACGAGCAGTACTTC.

This clonotype was recorded at least ten times. DNA for the CDR3: TGTGCCAGCAGCTTGGGACAGTCTAGCTCGACCCAGCATTTT. Protein: CASSLGQSSSTQHF. The chain joins TRBV5-6 to TRBJ1-5, with D possibly matching TRBD1 (5 bases). Germline loops: CDR1 SGHDT, CDR2 YYEEEE. CDR3 length: 14 residues. V dropped 0 bases and J dropped 11 bases, with 15 bases sitting between them.

This clonotype occurred many times. This chain uses TRBV15 with TRBJ1-5; 10 bases map to TRBD1. The V gene's germline CDR1 is LNHNV and CDR2 YYDKDF (reference sequence). The CDR3 contains 15 residues. The J segment lost 1 base and the V segment lost 5 bases, leaving 2 bases of the junction unmatched. For the CDR3, the DNA is TGTGCCACCAGCGGGGGACAGGGGAGCAATCAGCCCCAGCATTTT. Protein: CATSGGQGSNQPQHF.

The chain is built from TRBV27 and TRBJ2-7; the D is unclear. V was shortened by 5 bases and J by 2 bases, with 10 bases between the two germline ends. The CDR3 loop spans 13 amino acids. In germline, CDR1 is MNHEY, CDR2 SMNVEV (reference sequence). The CDR3 is CASSPTLAYEQYF. The DNA of the CDR3 is TGTGCCAGCAGTCCGACACTGGCCTACGAGCAGTACTTC.

Many counts were recorded for this clonotype. V is TRBV7-2 and J is TRBJ2-7; 7 nucleotides align to TRBD2. This CDR3 comprises 15 residues. Trimming at V came to 5 bases and at J to 9 bases, leaving 16 bases not matched to a gene. Per germline, CDR1 SGHTA and CDR2 FQGNSA. The CDR3 is CASSPRAGDAWSQYF. The CDR3 DNA reads as TGTGCCAGCAGCCCTCGGGCGGGAGATGCTTGGTCGCAGTACTTC.

This clonotype has a count of ten or more. The chain recombines TRBV12-5 with TRBJ2-1; 8 positions match TRBD2. This CDR3 contains 16 residues. CDR1 LGHNT and CDR2 FRNRAP come from the germline V gene. V dropped 6 bases and J dropped 8; count of bases not matched to a gene: 15. CDR3 in amino acids: CASGERENIPQHEQFF. In DNA, the CDR3 is TGTGCTAGTGGAGAGCGGGAGAACATTCCTCAACATGAGCAGTTCTTC.

This clonotype was found many times. The V call is TRBV7-2, the J call TRBJ2-7, with D perhaps matching TRBD2 (5 bases). The CDR3 contains 13 residues. V was pared by 5 bases and J by 2 bases, with 10 bases between. The germline V gene encodes CDR1 SGHTA and CDR2 FQGNSA. CDR3 bases: TGTGCCAGCAGCCCGGACTTGGCCTACGAGCAGTACTTC. Protein sequence: CASSPDLAYEQYF.

Comment on this clonotype: A much larger clone sits a single nucleotide away, making a read error possible. Since no conserved phenylalanine or tryptophan closes the CDR3, a read error is the likely cause. The V call is TRBV6-2 or TRBV6-3, the J call TRBJ2-1; the D gene is possibly TRBD2 (6 bases). Germline V gene sequence: CDR1 MNHEY, CDR2 SVGEGT. The V end was cut by 4 bases, the J end by 6 bases, with 16 bases between. This CDR3 is 15 amino acids long. This chain's CDR3 is CASSSYGSSANEQFL. The DNA of the CDR3 is TGTGCCAGCAGTTCTTACGGGAGTTCTGCCAATGAGCAGTTCTTG.

This clonotype showed up many times. V gene TRBV28 combines with J gene TRBJ1-1, with TRBD1 as a possible D gene (5 bases). V gave up 5 bases and J gave up 10 bases, with 8 bases separating them. CDR1 and CDR2 (germline): MDHEN, SYDVKM. The CDR3 has 10 amino acids. This CDR3 is CASSQGAAFF. The CDR3 DNA is TGTGCCAGCAGTCAAGGGGCAGCTTTCTTT.

This clonotype was seen repeatedly, ten times or more. This chain joins TRBV7-2 and TRBJ2-5; 8 bases map to TRBD2. CDR1 SGHTA and CDR2 FQGNSA come from the germline V gene. The length of the CDR3 is 15 residues. The ends lost 3 bases at V and 5 bases at J; junction bases unmatched: 8. CDR3: CASSLAAGDRETQYF. CDR3 sequence (DNA): TGTGCCAGCAGCTTGGCAGCGGGAGACCGGGAGACCCAGTACTTC.

Of note for this clonotype: A junction end diverges from the germline sequence, so it may reflect a read error. V gene TRBV11-3 combines with J gene TRBJ2-3; D remains ambiguous. The CDR3 runs 14 residues. CDR1 SGHNT and CDR2 YENEEA come from the germline V gene. In DNA form, the CDR3 reads TGTGCCAGCATCTTAGGTCCAGATACAGATACGCAGTATTTT. Its protein is CASILGPDTDTQYF.

This clonotype occurred many times. V usage is TRBV20-1 and J usage is TRBJ1-2, with 7 positions matching TRBD1. V dropped 1 base and J dropped 0; count of bases not matched to a gene: 11. CDR3 length: 17 amino acids. Per germline, CDR1 DFQATT and CDR2 SNEGSKA (reference sequence). CDR3 sequence reads: CSARGWGRGDTNYGYTF. Written as DNA, the CDR3 is TGCAGTGCTAGAGGATGGGGCAGGGGGGACACTAACTATGGCTACACCTTC.